This T cell receptor (beta chain) emerged from a study of blood T cells in healthy people across ages. The V segment lost 3 bases and the J segment 3 bases; nucleotides outside the gene matches: 4. The CDR3 covers 14 residues. CDR1 is DFQATT and CDR2 is SNEGSKA in the germline V gene (reference sequence). Study-level findings and limits: Shifts in expanded clonotypes may have been confounded by donor CMV status, which was unknown. Versus aged donors, long-lived donors had higher diversity and more naive CD4+ cells.

A second PCR, run for about 7 to 11 cycles, used a sample-barcoded 5' primer plus a J-beta primer mix. TCRdb processed the 5' RACE reads anew with MiXCR; each CDR3 protein has one entry. The table has around 700,000 distinct CDR3 sequences, approximately 25% seen once. Only a few counts were recorded for this clonotype. No antigen is known for it. These records were also assigned to another study, of T cells of mothers and their children. In that study: For related and unrelated pairs alike, thymic selection shapes TCR recombination output similarly.

Source material: blood. This clonotype was obtained from a boy aged 5-17 years in good health. This rearrangement joins TRBV20-1 to TRBJ1-2; 10 bases line up with TRBD1. DNA for the CDR3: TGCAGTGCTAGGGGGACAGGGGATCACTATGGCTACACCTTC. This encodes CSARGTGDHYGYTF.